Given below is one TCR beta chain in context. The data derive from a study of cytomegalovirus exposure and HLA in healthy donors. The PCR had 60 Vbeta and 13 Jbeta primers. Sequencing used immunoSEQ multiplex PCR; TCRdb keeps in-frame clones, though not all of them. The profile shows approximately 250,000 clones, roughly 78% of them singletons. CDR1 and CDR2 (germline): LGHNT, FRNRAP. V lost 1 base and J lost 2, with 5 bases in between. The CDR3 sequence is 13 residues long. The sample consisted of PBMCs. The receptor was isolated from a boy younger than 18 in good health and CMV-seronegative. V and J are TRBV12-5 and TRBJ2-5; no firm D call. CDR3 in amino acids: CASGLGQQETQYF. The CDR3 nucleotides read TGTGCTAGTGGTTTGGGTCAGCAAGAGACCCAGTACTTC.